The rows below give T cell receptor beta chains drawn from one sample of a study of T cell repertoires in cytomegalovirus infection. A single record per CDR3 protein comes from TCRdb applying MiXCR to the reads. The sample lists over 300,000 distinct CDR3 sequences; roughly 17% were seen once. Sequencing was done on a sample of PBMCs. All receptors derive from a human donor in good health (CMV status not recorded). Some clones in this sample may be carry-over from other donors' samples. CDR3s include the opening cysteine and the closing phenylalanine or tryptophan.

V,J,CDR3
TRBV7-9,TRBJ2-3,CASSLAGSTTDTQNF
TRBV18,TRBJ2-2,CASSPRLAGRDGYTGELFF
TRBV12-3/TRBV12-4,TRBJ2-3,CASRGEQSTDTQYF
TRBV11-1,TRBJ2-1,CASRSGYPRNEQFF
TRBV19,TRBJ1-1,CASSLSGGGRGNTEAFF
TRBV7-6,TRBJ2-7,CASSPRTEVVGEQYF
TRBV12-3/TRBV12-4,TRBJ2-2,CASSVAWVFTGELFF
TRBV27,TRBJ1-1,CASAFSVNTEAFF
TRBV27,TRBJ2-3,CASSPTSSTGDTQYF
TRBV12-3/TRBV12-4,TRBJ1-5,CASSWGARANQPQHF
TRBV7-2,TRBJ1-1,CASSRPGQTVMNTEAFF
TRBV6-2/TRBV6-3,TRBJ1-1,CASSYGQQGVNTEAFF
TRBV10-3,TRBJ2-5,CAISLTGGDETQYF
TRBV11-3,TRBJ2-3,CASSARGGGFTDTQYF
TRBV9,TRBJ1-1,CASSVNEGLRNTEAFF
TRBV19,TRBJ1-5,CASSVRVPQPQHF
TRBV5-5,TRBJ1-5,CASSRLPGGQPQHF
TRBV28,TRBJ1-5,CASSLYKSNQPQHF
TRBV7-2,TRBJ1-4,CASSQQRPGSELFF
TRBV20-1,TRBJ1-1,CSGKAGFDRPEAFF
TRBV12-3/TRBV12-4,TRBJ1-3,CASRLDISGNTIYF
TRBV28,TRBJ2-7,CASIQEASGAYEQYF
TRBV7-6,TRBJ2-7,CASSLVSGGASEQYF
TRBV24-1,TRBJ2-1,CATSRGGGNEQFF
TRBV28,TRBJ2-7,CASRPRGARDEQYF
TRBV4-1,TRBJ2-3,CASSQDPSGGTDTQYF
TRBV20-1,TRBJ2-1,CSASSTSSGRQGEQFF
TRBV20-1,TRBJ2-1,CSARDQGFNEQFF
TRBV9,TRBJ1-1,CASSVVGTGPYDAFF
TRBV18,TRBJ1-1,CASSPPAGSTEAFF
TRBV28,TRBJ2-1,CASSSSGGAFFEQFF
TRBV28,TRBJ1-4,CASGGTADEKLFF
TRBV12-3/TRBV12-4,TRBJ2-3,CASSFGTGIGADTQYF
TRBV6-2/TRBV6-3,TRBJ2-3,CASSYFGGYTDTQYF
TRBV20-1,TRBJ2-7,CSAKPRVQTDSYEQYF
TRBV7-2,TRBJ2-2,CASSRDLNTGELFF
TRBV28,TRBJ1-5,CASRQGSQPQHF
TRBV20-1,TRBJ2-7,CSARGGAAIVYEQYF
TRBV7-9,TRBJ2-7,CAVGGGNQYEQYF
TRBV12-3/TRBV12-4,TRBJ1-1,CATTTGPNTEAFF
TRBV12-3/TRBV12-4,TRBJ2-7,CASSGNRGLAYEQYF
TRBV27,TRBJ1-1,CASSPWTGGDTEAFF
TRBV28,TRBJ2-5,CASSLGTPQETQYF
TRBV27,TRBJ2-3,CASSHRTGTSTDTQYF
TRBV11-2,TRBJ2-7,CASSLSLSDEQYF
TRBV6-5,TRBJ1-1,CASGSRDREEAFF
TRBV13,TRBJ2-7,CASSPGLPFGEQYF